The 19 T cell receptor beta chains below were found in one sample sequenced in a study of siplizumab effects on memory and regulatory T cells. Here immunoSEQ multiplex PCR was the method, and the copy in TCRdb shows in-frame clones only, minus some. The table records over 100,000 clones, just under 95% of them present only once. The sample taken for sequencing was non-Treg CD4+ T cells sorted from blood. These receptors were taken from a human donor in good health.

CDR3 protein: CASSKQGANSPLHF. CDR3 bases: TGTGCCAGCAGTAAACAGGGGGCGAATTCACCCCTCCACTTT. The V call is TRBV5-4, the J call TRBJ1-6, with 9 bases identical to TRBD1. This CDR3 comprises 14 residues. The junction had 4 bases not matched to a gene; V was cut back by 5 bases and J by 7 bases. The germline V gene has CDR1 SGHNT and CDR2 YYREEE (reference sequence).

Only one count was recorded for this clone. This chain links TRBV20-1 with TRBJ2-7; D is perhaps TRBD1 (5 bases). V was clipped by 6 bases and J by 7 bases, with 13 bases between them. This CDR3 is 11 amino acids long. Germline V gives CDR1 DFQATT, CDR2 SNEGSKA (reference sequence). This chain's CDR3 is CSARRGAEQYF. The CDR3 nucleotides read TGCAGTGCCCGGCGTGGGGCGGAGCAGTACTTC.

V and J are TRBV30 and TRBJ1-4; 7 bases line up with TRBD1. The CDR3 totals 14 residues. The V segment lost 2 bases and the J segment 5 bases; nucleotides outside the gene matches: 5. From germline, CDR1 is GTSNPN and CDR2 SVGIG (reference sequence). CDR3 amino acids: CAWSSWDRNEKLFF. The CDR3 DNA reads as TGTGCCTGGAGTTCCTGGGACAGAAATGAAAAACTGTTTTTT.

This clone was counted a few times. V and J are TRBV2 and TRBJ1-2, with D perhaps matching TRBD1 (5 bases). V was clipped by 4 bases and J by 3 bases, with 9 bases between them. The CDR3 sequence is 13 residues long. Germline CDR1 is SNHLY and CDR2 is FYNNEI. CDR3: CASSGGTYYGYTF. CDR3 bases: TGTGCCAGCAGTGGGGGCACCTACTATGGCTACACCTTC. Together with reference TRBV2 and TRBJ1-2, the CDR3 gives the full variable domain: EPEVTQTPSHQVTQMGQEVILRCVPISNHLYFYWYRQILGQKVEFLVSFYNNEISEKSEIFDDQFSVERPDGSNFTLKIRSTKLEDSAMYFCASSGGTYYGYTFGSGTRLTVV.

The genes are TRBV4-1 and TRBJ2-5; the match to TRBD2 covers 8 bases. Germline V gives CDR1 MGHRA, CDR2 YSYEKL. The CDR3 is 13 residues long. V was pared by 1 base and J by 7 bases, with 2 bases of the junction left unmatched. CDR3 bases: TGCGCCAGCAGCCAAGTAACTAGCGGGACCCAGTACTTC. Translated: CASSQVTSGTQYF.

The chain couples TRBV7-9 to TRBJ2-1; 11 nucleotides align to TRBD2. The CDR3 is 14 amino acids. Germline V gene data show CDR1 as SEHNR and CDR2 as FQNEAQ (reference sequence). The V segment lost 8 bases and the J segment 4 bases; nucleotides outside the gene matches: 4. CDR3 loop: CASGTSGGYNEQFF. DNA for the CDR3: TGTGCCAGCGGCACTAGCGGGGGATACAATGAGCAGTTCTTC.

This clone was counted a few times. For the CDR3, the DNA is TGTGCCAGCAGCCTTGGGACTGTCTCTGAAGCTTTCTTT. Its translation: CASSLGTVSEAFF. This chain uses TRBV7-3 with TRBJ1-1; TRBD1 might be the D (5 bases). V was cut by 5 bases and J by 6 bases, with 13 bases left in between. The CDR3 is made up of 13 amino acids. Germline CDR1 is SGHTA and CDR2 is FQGTGA.

The rearrangement links TRBV4-1 to TRBJ2-4; no clear D gene. CDR1 is MGHRA, CDR2 YSYEKL, per germline. The CDR3 is 16 amino acids. V was clipped by 0 bases and J by 0 bases, with 9 bases between them. CDR3 sequence reads: CASSQEPTIAKNIQYF. CDR3 bases: TGCGCCAGCAGCCAAGAACCTACGATAGCCAAAAACATTCAGTACTTC.

The genes are TRBV9 and TRBJ1-2; perhaps TRBD1 as D (6 bases). The germline gives CDR1 SGDLS, CDR2 YYNGEE. The CDR3 sequence is 16 residues long. The germline V and J ends were trimmed by 4 bases and 6 bases, with 22 bases remaining between them. CDR3 in amino acids: CASSPRQDTKFDGYTF. CDR3 nucleotide sequence: TGTGCCAGCAGCCCGCGACAGGATACTAAATTCGATGGCTACACCTTC.

The genes are TRBV9 and TRBJ2-1; unclear D gene. Germline assignment: CDR1 SGDLS and CDR2 YYNGEE. The germline V and J ends were trimmed by 7 bases and 0 bases, with 11 bases remaining between them. This CDR3 has 14 amino acids. This CDR3 is CASSLANSYNEQFF. The CDR3 bases are TGTGCCAGCTCTCTGGCTAACTCCTACAATGAGCAGTTCTTC.

This clone has only one observation. V is TRBV5-1 and J is TRBJ2-3; perhaps TRBD2 as D (6 bases). CDR3 length: 16 amino acids. V was cut by 4 bases and J by 1 base, with 16 bases left in between. Germline CDR1 is SGHRS and CDR2 is YFSETQ. The CDR3 spells CASSQISGGGTDTQYF. Written as DNA, the CDR3 is TGCGCCAGCAGCCAAATTTCCGGGGGAGGCACAGATACGCAGTATTTT.

The rearrangement joins TRBV11-1 to TRBJ2-3; 8 bases fit TRBD1. This CDR3 spans 16 amino acids. Per the germline V gene, CDR1 is SGHAT and CDR2 is FQDESV (reference sequence). V shed 7 bases and J 0 bases; nucleotides not matched to a gene: 9. The CDR3 protein is CASNRDRITSTDTQYF. In DNA form, the CDR3 reads TGTGCCAGCAACCGGGACAGGATAACTAGCACAGATACGCAGTATTTT.

The rearrangement links TRBV21-1 to TRBJ1-6. TRBV21-1 is reported as a pseudogene. The CDR3 consists of 21 residues. The CDR3 protein is CASSMTGGQSQPPPKGSPLHF. In DNA, the CDR3 is TGTGCCAGCAGCATGACGGGGGGGCAGTCTCAACCACCGCCCAAGGGTTCACCCCTCCACTTT.

J is TRBJ1-2 and V is TRBV5-4, with 8 bases matching TRBD1. The CDR3 sequence is 15 residues long. The V gene's germline CDR1 is SGHNT and CDR2 YYREEE (reference sequence). V shed 4 bases, J shed 0 bases, and the junction held 5 bases outside the gene matches. The CDR3 DNA sequence: TGTGCCAGCAGCGCAGACAGGGGAGCTAACTATGGCTACACCTTC. It is translated as CASSADRGANYGYTF. Complete variable domain (other parts from reference TRBV5-4 and TRBJ1-2): ETGVTQSPTHLIKTRGQQVTLRCSSQSGHNTVSWYQQALGQGPQFIFQYYREEENGRGNFPPRFSGLQFPNYSSELNVNALELDDSALYLCASSADRGANYGYTFGSGTRLTVV.

This clone came up once. The rearrangement uses TRBV11-2 and TRBJ2-3; a possible D gene is TRBD1 (6 bases). Germline V gene data show CDR1 as SGHAT and CDR2 as FQNNGV. V lost 3 bases to trimming and J lost 4 bases, with 17 bases between them. The CDR3 loop spans 16 amino acids. CDR3 sequence: CASSFEGGGLPDTQYF. For the CDR3, the DNA is TGTGCCAGCAGCTTCGAGGGTGGGGGCCTCCCAGATACGCAGTATTTT.

V and J are TRBV19 and TRBJ2-3, with D possibly TRBD2 on 6 matching bases. This CDR3 comprises 14 residues. Germline CDR1 LNHDA, CDR2 SQIVND (reference sequence). V lost 5 bases, J lost 3 bases, and 12 bases lay in between. The DNA of the CDR3 is TGTGCCAGTAGTTCCCACAGCGGGACAGATACGCAGTATTTT. Encoded protein: CASSSHSGTDTQYF.

This rearrangement joins TRBV4-1 to TRBJ2-2, with TRBD2 matching over 9 bases. V shed 7 bases and J 6 bases; nucleotides not matched to a gene: 12. The CDR3 runs to 16 residues. Per the germline V gene, CDR1 is MGHRA and CDR2 is YSYEKL. As DNA, the CDR3 is TGCGCCAGCAACCACCCCCCCCGCGGGGGGGCCGGGGAGCTGTTTTTT. Protein product: CASNHPPRGGAGELFF.

The chain combines TRBV5-1 with TRBJ2-3; no reliable D call. The CDR3 is made up of 14 amino acids. Germline CDR1 SGHRS, CDR2 YFSETQ. Trimming cost V 0 bases and J 9 bases, with 14 bases left between them. The CDR3 here is CASSLGPPPVTQYF. The DNA for the CDR3 is TGCGCCAGCAGCTTGGGGCCCCCCCCCGTGACGCAGTATTTT.

The V call is TRBV5-1, the J call TRBJ2-5; 8 bases are a match to TRBD2. From germline, CDR1 is SGHRS and CDR2 YFSETQ. Trimming at V came to 4 bases and at J to 3 bases, leaving 8 bases not matched to a gene. The CDR3 contains 15 residues. The CDR3 loop reads CASSPGVRGEETQYF. CDR3 bases: TGCGCCAGCAGCCCGGGAGTGCGGGGGGAAGAGACCCAGTACTTC.